These 11 T cell receptor beta chains share one sample of origin, sequenced in a study of T-cell reconstitution after alpha-beta-depleted transplantation in children. Molecular barcoding with unique molecular identifiers was used for the TCRbeta library. In TCRdb, the PCR reads were re-called with MiXCR into one record per CDR3 protein. The sample consists of tens of thousands of distinct CDR3 sequences, 15% to 20% of them appearing once. The material sequenced was PBMCs, mostly from graft donor cells, taken 360 days after TCRalphabeta/CD19-depleted stem cell transplant. The receptors stem from a male patient between 2 and 15 years old who had a stem cell transplant for acute lymphoblastic leukemia, so the T cells may come from the graft donor.

This clonotype was detected ten times or more. The genes are TRBV30 and TRBJ1-5; 8 nucleotides align to TRBD1. This CDR3 has 15 amino acids. Per germline, CDR1 GTSNPN and CDR2 SVGIG (reference sequence). Losses at the gene ends were 2 bases for V and 4 bases for J; bases not matched to a gene: 7. In nucleotides, the CDR3 is TGTGCCTGGAGTCTTGGACAGGGTAGGAATCAGCCCCAGCATTTT. Its protein is CAWSLGQGRNQPQHF.

The rearrangement links TRBV6-5 to TRBJ2-1; 8 bases map to TRBD1. The germline CDR1 and CDR2 sequences are MNHEY and SVGAGI. The V and J ends lost 1 base and 7 bases, in that order; junction bases with no gene match: 6. This CDR3 comprises 15 residues. The DNA of the CDR3 is TGTGCCAGCAGTTACTTAGGGACAGGCCAGAATGAGCAGTTCTTC. Translation: CASSYLGTGQNEQFF.

This clonotype has more than one count but fewer than ten. V usage is TRBV3-1 and J usage is TRBJ2-1, with TRBD2 identical over 11 bases. The CDR3 length is 14 residues. The V gene end was trimmed by 5 bases and the J gene end by 7 bases; junction bases not matched to a gene: 4. Germline V gives CDR1 LGHDT, CDR2 YNNKEL (reference sequence). The CDR3 sequence is CASSTRTSGNEQFF. CDR3 nucleotides: TGTGCCAGCAGCACTCGGACTAGCGGGAATGAGCAGTTCTTC.

On this clonotype: This clone may be a read error of a much larger clone one base away. The V call is TRBV25-1, the J call TRBJ2-5; possible D gene TRBD2, 6 bases. V was cut by 1 base and J by 4 bases, with 10 bases left in between. CDR3 length: 14 amino acids. Germline CDR1 MGHDK, CDR2 SYGVNS. CDR3 DNA: TGTGCCAGCAGTGAATTTTGGGGACTAGAGACCCAGTACTTC. It translates to CASSEFWGLETQYF.

This clonotype was detected ten times or more. V gene TRBV12-3 or TRBV12-4 combines with J gene TRBJ2-5; D perhaps matches TRBD2 (5 bases). Trimming took off 3 bases at V and 3 bases at J, with 8 bases between the two ends. This CDR3 region has 13 residues. DNA of the CDR3: TGTGCCAGCAGTTTTTGGGGAGAAGAGACCCAGTACTTC. It specifies CASSFWGEETQYF.

This clonotype came up a few times. J is TRBJ2-2 and V is TRBV7-8; D ambiguous. V dropped 1 base and J dropped 5 bases, with 17 bases sitting between them. The CDR3 runs to 17 residues. Germline values: CDR1 SGHVS, CDR2 FQNEAQ. CDR3: CASSLGLLRQRTGELFF. The CDR3 DNA reads TGTGCCAGCAGCTTAGGCCTCCTCCGCCAGAGGACCGGGGAGCTGTTTTTT.

This clonotype was counted at least ten times. The chain recombines TRBV6-5 with TRBJ2-7, with 12 bases lining up with TRBD1. V lost 2 bases, J lost 9 bases, and 8 bases stayed unmatched. From germline, CDR1 is MNHEY and CDR2 SVGAGI. The CDR3 has 15 amino acids. The chain's CDR3 is CASSYRDRGLSVQYF. CDR3 DNA sequence: TGTGCCAGCAGTTACCGGGACAGGGGGCTCTCCGTGCAGTACTTC.

The chain recombines TRBV7-9 with TRBJ1-1; the D gene is possibly TRBD1 (5 bases). The CDR3 totals 15 residues. Germline-derived CDR1 and CDR2 are SEHNR and FQNEAQ (reference sequence). V was shortened by 2 bases and J by 3 bases, with 13 bases between the two germline ends. In DNA form, the CDR3 reads TGTGCCAGCAGCTTAAATGAGGGGTGGGACACTGAAGCTTTCTTT. It codes for CASSLNEGWDTEAFF.

The chain couples TRBV6-1 to TRBJ1-2; D gene ambiguous. Germline CDR1 is MNHNS and CDR2 is SASEGT. Between the trimmed V and J ends, which lost 4 bases and 8 bases, there was a span of 29 bases. This CDR3 has 18 residues. The CDR3 is CASSVHRTSIHRTRGYTF. CDR3 coding DNA: TGTGCCAGCAGTGTTCACCGGACTTCTATCCATCGAACACGGGGCTACACCTTC.

The CDR3 nucleotides read TGCGCCAGCAGCTACCTAGCGGGAGGCGACGTCTACGAGCAGTACTTC. It specifies CASSYLAGGDVYEQYF. The rearrangement joins TRBV5-1 to TRBJ2-7; TRBD2 agrees at 11 bases. There are 16 residues in the CDR3. The trim removed 3 bases at V and 3 bases at J, leaving 8 bases unmatched. The germline V gene has CDR1 SGHRS and CDR2 YFSETQ.

The chain links TRBV20-1 to TRBJ2-3; the D is unclear. The germline CDR1 and CDR2 sequences are DFQATT and SNEGSKA (reference sequence). The CDR3 extends over 10 amino acids. V was clipped by 3 bases and J by 2 bases, with 0 bases between them. The CDR3: CSASTDTQYF. As DNA, the CDR3 is TGCAGTGCTAGCACAGATACGCAGTATTTT.